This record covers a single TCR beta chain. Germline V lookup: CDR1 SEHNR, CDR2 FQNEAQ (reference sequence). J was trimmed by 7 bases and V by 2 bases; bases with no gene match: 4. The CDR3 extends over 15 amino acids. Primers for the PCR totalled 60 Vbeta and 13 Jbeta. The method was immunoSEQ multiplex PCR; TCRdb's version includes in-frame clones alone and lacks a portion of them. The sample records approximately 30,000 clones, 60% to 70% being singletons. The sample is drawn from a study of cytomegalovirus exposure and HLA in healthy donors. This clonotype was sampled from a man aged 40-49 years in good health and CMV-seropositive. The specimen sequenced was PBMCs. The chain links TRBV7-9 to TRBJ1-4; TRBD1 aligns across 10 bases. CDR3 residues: CASSLPGQGPEKLFF. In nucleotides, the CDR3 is TGTGCCAGCAGCTTACCGGGACAGGGGCCTGAAAAACTGTTTTTT.